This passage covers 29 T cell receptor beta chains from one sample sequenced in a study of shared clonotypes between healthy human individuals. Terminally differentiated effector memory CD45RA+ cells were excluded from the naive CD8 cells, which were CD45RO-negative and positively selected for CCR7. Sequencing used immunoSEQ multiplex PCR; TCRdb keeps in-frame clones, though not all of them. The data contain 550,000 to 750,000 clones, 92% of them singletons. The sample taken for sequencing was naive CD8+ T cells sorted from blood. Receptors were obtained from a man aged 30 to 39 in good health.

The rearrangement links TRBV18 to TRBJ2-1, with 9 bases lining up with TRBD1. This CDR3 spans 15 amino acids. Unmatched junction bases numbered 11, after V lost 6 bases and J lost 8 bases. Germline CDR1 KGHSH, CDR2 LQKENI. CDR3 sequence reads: CASSYPFRTGDEQFF. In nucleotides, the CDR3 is TGTGCCAGCTCGTACCCCTTTAGGACAGGGGATGAGCAGTTCTTC.

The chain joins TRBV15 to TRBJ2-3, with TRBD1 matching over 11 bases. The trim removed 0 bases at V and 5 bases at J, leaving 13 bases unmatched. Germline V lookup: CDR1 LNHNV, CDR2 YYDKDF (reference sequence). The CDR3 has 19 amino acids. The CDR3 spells CATSRDRAVGDRGVDTQYF. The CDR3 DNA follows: TGTGCCACCAGCAGAGATAGGGCGGTGGGGGACAGGGGGGTAGATACGCAGTATTTT.

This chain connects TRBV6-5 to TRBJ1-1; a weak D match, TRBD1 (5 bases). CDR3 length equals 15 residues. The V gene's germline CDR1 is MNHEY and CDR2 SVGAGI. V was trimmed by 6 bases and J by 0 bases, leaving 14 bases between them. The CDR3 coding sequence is TGTGCCAGCAGACCTATTACAGGTATGAACACTGAAGCTTTCTTT. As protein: CASRPITGMNTEAFF.

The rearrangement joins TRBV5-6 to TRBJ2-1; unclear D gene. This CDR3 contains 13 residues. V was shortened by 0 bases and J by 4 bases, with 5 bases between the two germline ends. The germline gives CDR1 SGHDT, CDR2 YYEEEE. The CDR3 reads CASSLESYNEQFF. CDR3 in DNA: TGTGCCAGCAGCTTGGAAAGTTACAATGAGCAGTTCTTC. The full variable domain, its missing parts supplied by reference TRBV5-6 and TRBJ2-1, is DAGVTQSPTHLIKTRGQQVTLRCSPKSGHDTVSWYQQALGQGPQFIFQYYEEEERQRGNFPDRFSGHQFPNYSSELNVNALLLGDSALYLCASSLESYNEQFFGPGTRLTVL.

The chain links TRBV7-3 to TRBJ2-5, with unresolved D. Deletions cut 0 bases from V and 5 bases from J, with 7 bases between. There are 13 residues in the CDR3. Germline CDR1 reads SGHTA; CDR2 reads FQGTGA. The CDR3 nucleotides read TGTGCCAGCAGCTTAACCCCCCGCGAGACCCAGTACTTC. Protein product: CASSLTPRETQYF.

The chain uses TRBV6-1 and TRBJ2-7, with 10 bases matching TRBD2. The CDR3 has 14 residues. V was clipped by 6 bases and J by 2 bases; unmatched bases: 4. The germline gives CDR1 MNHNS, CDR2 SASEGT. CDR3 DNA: TGTGCCAGCAGACTTCTAGCGGGAGCCTACGAGCAGTACTTC. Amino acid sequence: CASRLLAGAYEQYF.

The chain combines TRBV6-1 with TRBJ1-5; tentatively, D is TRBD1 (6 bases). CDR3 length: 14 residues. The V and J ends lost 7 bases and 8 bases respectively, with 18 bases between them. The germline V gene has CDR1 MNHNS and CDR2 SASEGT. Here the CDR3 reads CASTPPQGPKPQHF. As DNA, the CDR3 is TGTGCCAGCACTCCCCCTCAGGGGCCGAAGCCCCAGCATTTT.

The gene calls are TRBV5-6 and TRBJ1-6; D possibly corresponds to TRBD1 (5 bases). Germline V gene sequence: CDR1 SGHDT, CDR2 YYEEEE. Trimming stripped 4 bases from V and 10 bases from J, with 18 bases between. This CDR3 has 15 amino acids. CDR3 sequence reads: CASSAGSGFTSPLHF. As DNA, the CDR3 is TGTGCCAGCAGCGCCGGGTCAGGGTTTACCTCACCCCTCCACTTT.

DNA for the CDR3: TGTGCCAGCAGATTACCGGGACAGGGAGACGCCTACGAGCAGTACTTC. Amino acid sequence: CASRLPGQGDAYEQYF. The chain joins TRBV27 to TRBJ2-7; 9 bases fit TRBD1. V was pared by 6 bases and J by 2 bases, with 11 bases of the junction left unmatched. This CDR3 region has 16 residues. Germline V gene lookup returns CDR1 MNHEY and CDR2 SMNVEV (reference sequence).

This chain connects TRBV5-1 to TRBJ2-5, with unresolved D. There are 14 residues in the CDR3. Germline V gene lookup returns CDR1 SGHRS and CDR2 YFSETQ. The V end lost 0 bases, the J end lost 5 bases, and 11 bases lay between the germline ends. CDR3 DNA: TGCGCCAGCAGCTTGGACACGACTTTGGAGACCCAGTACTTC. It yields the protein CASSLDTTLETQYF.

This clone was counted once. The CDR3 sequence: CSVVLITQETQYF. CDR3 DNA sequence: TGCAGCGTTGTGCTGATCACTCAAGAGACCCAGTACTTC. The chain employs TRBV29-1 and TRBJ2-5; D remains ambiguous. Trimming left V 4 bases short and J 2 bases short, with 11 bases between. Germline V gene sequence: CDR1 SQVTM, CDR2 ANQGSEA. This CDR3 comprises 13 residues.

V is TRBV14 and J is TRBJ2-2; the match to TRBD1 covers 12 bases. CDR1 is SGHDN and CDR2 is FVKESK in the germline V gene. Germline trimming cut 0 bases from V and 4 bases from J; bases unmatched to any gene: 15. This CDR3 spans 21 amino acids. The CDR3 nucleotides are TGTGCCAGCAGCCAAGAAAATCGGTATTGGGACAGGGGGCAAATCACCGGGGAGCTGTTTTTT. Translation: CASSQENRYWDRGQITGELFF.

The CDR3 DNA reads as TGCAGCGTTGAAGGACAGGGGTTCTACGAGCAGTACTTC. Translated: CSVEGQGFYEQYF. The V gene is TRBV29-1, the J gene TRBJ2-7; 8 positions agree with TRBD1. Looked up from germline, CDR1 is SQVTM and CDR2 is ANQGSEA. The CDR3 sequence is 13 residues long. J gave up 3 bases and V 1 base, and 2 bases lay outside the gene matches.

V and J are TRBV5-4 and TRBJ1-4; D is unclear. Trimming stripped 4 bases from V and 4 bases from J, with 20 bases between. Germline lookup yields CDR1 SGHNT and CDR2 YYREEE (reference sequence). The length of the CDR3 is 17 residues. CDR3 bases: TGTGCCAGCAGCGCCGGGGATGGGGTGGCCGGTAATGAAAAACTGTTTTTT. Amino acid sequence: CASSAGDGVAGNEKLFF.

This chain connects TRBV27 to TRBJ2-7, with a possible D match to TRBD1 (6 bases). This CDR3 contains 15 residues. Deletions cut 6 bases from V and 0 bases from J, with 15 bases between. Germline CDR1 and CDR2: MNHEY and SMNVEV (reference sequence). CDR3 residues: CASSLRGGHSYEQYF. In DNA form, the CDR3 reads TGTGCCAGCAGCCTCAGGGGCGGCCACTCCTACGAGCAGTACTTC.

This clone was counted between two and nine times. The CDR3 region has the DNA TGTGCCAGCAGTGAACTAAGCGGGAGCGGGGAGACCCAGTACTTC. Its protein product is CASSELSGSGETQYF. The genes are TRBV6-1 and TRBJ2-5; 8 bases align to TRBD2. Unmatched junction bases numbered 7, after V lost 2 bases and J lost 5 bases. CDR1 and CDR2 (germline): MNHNS, SASEGT. This CDR3 is 15 amino acids long.

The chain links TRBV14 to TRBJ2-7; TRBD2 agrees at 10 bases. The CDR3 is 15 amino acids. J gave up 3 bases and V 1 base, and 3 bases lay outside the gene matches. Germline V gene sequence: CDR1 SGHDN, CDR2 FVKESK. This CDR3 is CASSQGPSGSYEQYF. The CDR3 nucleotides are TGTGCCAGCAGCCAAGGTCCTAGCGGGAGCTACGAGCAGTACTTC.

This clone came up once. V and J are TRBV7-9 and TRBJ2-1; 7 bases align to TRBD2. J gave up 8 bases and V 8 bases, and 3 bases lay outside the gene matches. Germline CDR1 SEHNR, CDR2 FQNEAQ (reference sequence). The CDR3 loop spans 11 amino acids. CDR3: CASWSGDEQFF. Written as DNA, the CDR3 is TGTGCCAGCTGGAGCGGGGATGAGCAGTTCTTC.

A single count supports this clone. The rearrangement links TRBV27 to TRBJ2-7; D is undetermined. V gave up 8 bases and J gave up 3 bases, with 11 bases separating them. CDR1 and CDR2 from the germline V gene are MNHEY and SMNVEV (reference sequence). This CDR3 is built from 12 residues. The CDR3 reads CASVGSHYEQYF. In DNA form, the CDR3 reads TGTGCCAGCGTGGGGTCACACTACGAGCAGTACTTC.

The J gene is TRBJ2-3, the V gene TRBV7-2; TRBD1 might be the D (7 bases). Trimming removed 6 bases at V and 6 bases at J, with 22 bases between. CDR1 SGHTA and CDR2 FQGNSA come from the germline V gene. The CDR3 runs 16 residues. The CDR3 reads CASRAPDREERDTQYF. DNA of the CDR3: TGTGCCAGCAGGGCCCCCGACAGGGAGGAGAGGGATACGCAGTATTTT.

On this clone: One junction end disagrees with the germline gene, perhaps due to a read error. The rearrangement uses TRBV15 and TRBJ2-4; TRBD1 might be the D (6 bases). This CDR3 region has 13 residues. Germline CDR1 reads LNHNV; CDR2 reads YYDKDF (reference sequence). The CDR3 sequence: CATSSSDRYPLDF. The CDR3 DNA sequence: TGTGCCACCAGCAGTTCCGACAGGTACCCATTGGACTTC.

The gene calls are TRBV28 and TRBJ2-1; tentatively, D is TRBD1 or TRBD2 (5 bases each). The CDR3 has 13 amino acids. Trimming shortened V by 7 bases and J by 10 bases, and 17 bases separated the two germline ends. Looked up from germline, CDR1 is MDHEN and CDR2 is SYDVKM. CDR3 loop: CASTPAGAEEQFF. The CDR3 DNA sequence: TGTGCCAGCACCCCGGCCGGGGCCGAAGAGCAGTTCTTC.

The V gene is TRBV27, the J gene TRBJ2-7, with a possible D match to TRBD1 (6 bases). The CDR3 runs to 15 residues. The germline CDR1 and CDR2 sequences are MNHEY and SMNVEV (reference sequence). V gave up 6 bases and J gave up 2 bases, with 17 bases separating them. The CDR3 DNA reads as TGTGCCAGCAGCACAGGGTCGGGTGCCCCCTACGAGCAGTACTTC. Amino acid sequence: CASSTGSGAPYEQYF.

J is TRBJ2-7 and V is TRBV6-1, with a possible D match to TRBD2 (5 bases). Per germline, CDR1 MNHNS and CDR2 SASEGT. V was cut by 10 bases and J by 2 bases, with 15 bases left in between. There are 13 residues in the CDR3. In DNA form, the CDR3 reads TGTGCCACCAAAGGACTCCAGACCTACGAGCAGTACTTC. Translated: CATKGLQTYEQYF.

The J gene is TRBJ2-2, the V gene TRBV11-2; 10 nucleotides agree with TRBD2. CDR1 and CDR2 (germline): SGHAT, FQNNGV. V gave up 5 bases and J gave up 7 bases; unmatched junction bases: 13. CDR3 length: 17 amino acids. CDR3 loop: CASSPRLAGPLGGELFF. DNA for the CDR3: TGTGCCAGCAGCCCACGACTAGCGGGCCCGTTAGGCGGGGAGCTGTTTTTT. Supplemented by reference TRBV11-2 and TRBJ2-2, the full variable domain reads EAGVAQSPRYKIIEKRQSVAFWCNPISGHATLYWYQQILGQGPKLLIQFQNNGVVDDSQLPKDRFSAERLKGVDSTLKIQPAKLEDSAVYLCASSPRLAGPLGGELFFGEGSRLTVL.

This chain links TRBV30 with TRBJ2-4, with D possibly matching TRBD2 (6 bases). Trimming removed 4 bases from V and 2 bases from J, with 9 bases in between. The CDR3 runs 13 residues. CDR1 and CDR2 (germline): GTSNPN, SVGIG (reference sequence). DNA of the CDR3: TGTGCCTGGATGGAGGGAACCAAAAACATTCAGTACTTC. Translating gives CAWMEGTKNIQYF.

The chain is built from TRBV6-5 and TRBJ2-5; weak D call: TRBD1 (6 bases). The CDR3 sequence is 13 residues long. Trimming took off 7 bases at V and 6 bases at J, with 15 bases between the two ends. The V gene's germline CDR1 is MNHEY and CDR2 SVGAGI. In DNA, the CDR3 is TGTGCCAGCACCGACAGGTACGAGAAGACCCAGTACTTC. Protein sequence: CASTDRYEKTQYF.

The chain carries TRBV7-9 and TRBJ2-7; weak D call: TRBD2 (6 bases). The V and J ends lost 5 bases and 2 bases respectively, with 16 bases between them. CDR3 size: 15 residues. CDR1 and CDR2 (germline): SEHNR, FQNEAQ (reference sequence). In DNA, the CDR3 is TGTGCCAGCAGCCAGACCGGAGGGGTACCCTACGAGCAGTACTTC. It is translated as CASSQTGGVPYEQYF.

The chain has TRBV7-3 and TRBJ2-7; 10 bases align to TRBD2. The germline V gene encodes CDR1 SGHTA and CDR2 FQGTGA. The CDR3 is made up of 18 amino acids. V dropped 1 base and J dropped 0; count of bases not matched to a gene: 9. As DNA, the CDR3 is TGTGCCAGCAGCTTAATGGCTAGCGGGAGTAGGGACTCCTACGAGCAGTACTTC. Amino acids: CASSLMASGSRDSYEQYF.